The present TCR beta chain was sequenced within a study of OX40 agonist ivuxolimab in advanced cancers. The length of the CDR3 is 13 residues. Trimming cost V 3 bases and J 7 bases; bases outside gene matches: 5. Germline CDR1 and CDR2: SGHTA and FQGNSA. Profiled with immunoSEQ multiplex PCR; TCRdb holds only in-frame clones, not every one. The table includes around 67,000 clones, 88% detected once. The clonotype was recovered from an adult with an advanced solid tumor such as melanoma, head and neck, liver or kidney cancer. The sequencing here drew on CD4+ or CD8+ T cells sorted from blood, taken in a trial of the OX40 agonist ivuxolimab. The J gene is TRBJ1-1, the V gene TRBV7-2, with TRBD1 matching 7 bases. CDR3 residues: CASSLQQGFEAFF. Here the CDR3 DNA reads TGTGCCAGCAGCTTGCAACAGGGGTTTGAAGCTTTCTTT.